The source of this TCR beta chain is a study of technical replicates of blood from a handful of donors. Generated by immunoSEQ multiplex PCR, the TCRdb table keeps only in-frame clones and is missing some. The top ten clones hold 0.42% of a sample with about 75,000 clones, 80% to 95% of them seen once. The CDR3 spans 15 residues. Germline-derived CDR1 and CDR2 are MNHEY and SVGAGI. V shed 5 bases, J shed 0 bases, and the junction held 6 bases outside the gene matches. The clonotype comes from a human donor in good health. The J gene is TRBJ1-2, the V gene TRBV6-5, with 7 bases lining up with TRBD1. The sample consisted of T cells isolated from PBMCs. As DNA, the CDR3 is TGTGCCAGCAGTCGCGGGACAGAGCCTAACTATGGCTACACCTTC. Its protein is CASSRGTEPNYGYTF.